This T cell receptor (beta chain) was profiled in a study of blood T cell repertoires in COVID-19. Generated by immunoSEQ multiplex PCR, the TCRdb table keeps only in-frame clones and is missing some. This sample has 40,000 to 65,000 clones, with 60% to 85% found just once. Source material: peripheral blood. This TCR came from a human donor with active or convalescent COVID-19. The donor label of this sample is uncertain.

In DNA, the CDR3 is TGTGCCAGCAGCTCGGGATACGACACGAGTGAAGCTTTCTTT. Encoded protein: CASSSGYDTSEAFF. This chain links TRBV11-2 with TRBJ1-1; D is uncertain. CDR1 is SGHAT and CDR2 is FQNNGV in the germline V gene. V lost 4 bases and J 7 bases, leaving 16 bases between the germline ends. The CDR3 loop spans 14 amino acids.